The present entry profiles one T cell receptor beta chain with its context. The antigen is not known. V lost 5 bases to trimming and J lost 7 bases; unmatched junction nucleotides: 11. There are 15 residues in the CDR3. CDR1 and CDR2 from the germline V gene are SGHTA and FQGNSA. These data are taken from a study of T cell responses to AZD1222 COVID-19 vaccine. Study-wide findings and caveats: Donors skewed white British and female; clonal diversity was possibly underestimated. Variant regions that are unmutated are reportedly the target of nearly half of spike-specific TCRs. Repertoire collection took place solely once the T cell response had peaked. A rise in Spike-specific TCR breadth and depth followed two AZD1222 doses.

Generated by immunoSEQ multiplex PCR, the TCRdb table keeps only in-frame clones and is missing some. The table has 90,000 to 150,000 clones, approximately 88% seen once. The clonotype comes from an adult in good health. The sequencing here drew on peripheral blood, taken on day 0 of AZD1222 vaccination. This rearrangement joins TRBV7-2 to TRBJ2-5, with 9 bases fitting TRBD2. CDR3 in DNA: TGTGCCAGCAGCCCAGCCGGGGCGGGGGGGCGGACCCAGTACTTC. Amino acid sequence: CASSPAGAGGRTQYF.